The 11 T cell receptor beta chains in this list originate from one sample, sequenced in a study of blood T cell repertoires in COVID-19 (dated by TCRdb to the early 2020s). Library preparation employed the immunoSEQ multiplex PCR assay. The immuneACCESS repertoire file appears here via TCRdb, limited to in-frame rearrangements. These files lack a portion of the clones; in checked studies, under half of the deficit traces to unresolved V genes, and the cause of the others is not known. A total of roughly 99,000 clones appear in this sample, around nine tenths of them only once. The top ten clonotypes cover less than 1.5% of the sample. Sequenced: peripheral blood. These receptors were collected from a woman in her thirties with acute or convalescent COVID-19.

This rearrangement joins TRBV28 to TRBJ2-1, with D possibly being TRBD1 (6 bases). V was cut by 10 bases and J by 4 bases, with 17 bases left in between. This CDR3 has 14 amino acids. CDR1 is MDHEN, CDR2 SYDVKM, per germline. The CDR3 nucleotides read TGTGCCACAGTACGGGACACCTTTTACAATGAGCAGTTCTTC. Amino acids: CATVRDTFYNEQFF.

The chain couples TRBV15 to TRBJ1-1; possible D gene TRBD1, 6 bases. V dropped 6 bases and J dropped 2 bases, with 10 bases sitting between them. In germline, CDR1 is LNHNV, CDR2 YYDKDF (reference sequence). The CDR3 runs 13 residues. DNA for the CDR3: TGTGCCACCAGGTTACAGGGTAACACTGAAGCTTTCTTT. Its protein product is CATRLQGNTEAFF.

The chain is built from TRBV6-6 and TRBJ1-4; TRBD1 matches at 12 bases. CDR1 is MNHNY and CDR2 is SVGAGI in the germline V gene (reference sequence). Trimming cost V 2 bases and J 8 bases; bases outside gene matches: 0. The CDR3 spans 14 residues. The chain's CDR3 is CASSYGTGGEKLFF. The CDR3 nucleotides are TGTGCCAGCAGTTACGGGACAGGGGGCGAAAAACTGTTTTTT.

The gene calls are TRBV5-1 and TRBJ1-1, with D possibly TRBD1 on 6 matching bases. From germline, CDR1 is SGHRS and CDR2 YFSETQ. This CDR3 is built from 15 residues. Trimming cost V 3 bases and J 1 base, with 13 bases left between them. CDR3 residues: CASSYTGTPNTEAFF. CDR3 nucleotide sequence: TGCGCCAGCAGCTACACCGGGACACCGAACACTGAAGCTTTCTTT.

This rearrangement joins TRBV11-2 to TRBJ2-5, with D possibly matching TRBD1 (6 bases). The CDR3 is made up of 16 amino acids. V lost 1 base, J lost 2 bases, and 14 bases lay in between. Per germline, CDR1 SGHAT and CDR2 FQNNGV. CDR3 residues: CASSLATGYTQETQYF. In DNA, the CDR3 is TGTGCCAGCAGCTTAGCGACAGGTTACACACAAGAGACCCAGTACTTC.

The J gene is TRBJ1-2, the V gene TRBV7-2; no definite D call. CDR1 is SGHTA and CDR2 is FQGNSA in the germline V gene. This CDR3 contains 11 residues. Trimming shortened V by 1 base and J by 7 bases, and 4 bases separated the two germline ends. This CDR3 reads CASSLEPGYTF. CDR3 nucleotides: TGTGCCAGCAGCTTAGAGCCTGGCTACACCTTC. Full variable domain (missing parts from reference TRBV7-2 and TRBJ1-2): GAGVSQSPSNKVTEKGKDVELRCDPISGHTALYWYRQSLGQGLEFLIYFQGNSAPDKSGLPSDRFSAERTGGSVSTLTIQRTQQEDSAVYLCASSLEPGYTFGSGTRLTVV.

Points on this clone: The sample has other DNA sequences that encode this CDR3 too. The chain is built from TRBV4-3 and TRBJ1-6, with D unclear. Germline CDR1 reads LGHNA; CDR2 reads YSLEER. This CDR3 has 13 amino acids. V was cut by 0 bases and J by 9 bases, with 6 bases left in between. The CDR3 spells CASSQDSGSPLHF. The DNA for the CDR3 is TGCGCCAGCAGCCAAGATTCGGGTTCACCCCTCCACTTT.

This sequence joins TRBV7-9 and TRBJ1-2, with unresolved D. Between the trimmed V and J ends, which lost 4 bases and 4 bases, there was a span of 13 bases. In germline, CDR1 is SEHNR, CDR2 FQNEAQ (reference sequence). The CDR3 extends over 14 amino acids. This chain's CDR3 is CASSYSTEGYGYTF. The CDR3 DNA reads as TGTGCCAGCAGCTACTCGACCGAGGGCTATGGCTACACCTTC. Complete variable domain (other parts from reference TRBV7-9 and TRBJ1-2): DTGVSQNPRHKITKRGQNVTFRCDPISEHNRLYWYRQTLGQGPEFLTYFQNEAQLEKSRLLSDRFSAERPKGSFSTLEIQRTEQGDSAMYLCASSYSTEGYGYTFGSGTRLTVV.

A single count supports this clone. CDR3 sequence reads: CASSTYRGETQYF. The CDR3 DNA reads as TGTGCCAGTTCAACTTACCGGGGGGAGACCCAGTACTTC. The rearrangement joins TRBV6-5 to TRBJ2-5; the D gene is possibly TRBD2 (6 bases). The CDR3 has 13 residues. The germline CDR1 and CDR2 sequences are MNHEY and SVGAGI. Trimming left V 9 bases short and J 5 bases short, with 16 bases between.

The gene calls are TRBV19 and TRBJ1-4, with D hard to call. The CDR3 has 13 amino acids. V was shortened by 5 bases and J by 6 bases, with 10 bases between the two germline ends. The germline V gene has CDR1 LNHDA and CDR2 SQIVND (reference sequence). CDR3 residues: CASSLLGDEKLFF. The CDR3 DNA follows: TGTGCCAGTAGTCTCCTCGGGGATGAAAAACTGTTTTTT.

CDR3 DNA: TGTGCCATCGAGGCAGCACAGGGACCATATGGCTACACCTTC. This encodes CAIEAAQGPYGYTF. This chain connects TRBV10-3 to TRBJ1-2, with D maybe TRBD1 (6 bases). V lost 8 bases and J lost 5, with 18 bases in between. The CDR3 covers 14 residues. CDR1 and CDR2 from the germline V gene are ENHRY and SYGVKD.